This entry lists 20 T cell receptor beta chains sequenced from one sample in a study of blood T cell repertoires in COVID-19. TCRdb keeps only in-frame clones here, not all; method: immunoSEQ multiplex PCR. The table lists about 140,000 clones, approximately 90% of them singletons, with around 2.3% in the top ten. The sequenced sample was peripheral blood. These receptors originate from a human donor with COVID-19, enrolled during active disease. The donor label of this sample is uncertain.

This chain joins TRBV7-3 and TRBJ1-6; 8 bases map to TRBD1. Germline CDR1 is SGHTA and CDR2 is FQGTGA. V was pared by 3 bases and J by 7 bases, with 2 bases of the junction left unmatched. CDR3 size: 14 residues. DNA for the CDR3: TGTGCCAGCAGCTTTGGGACAGGCAATTCACCCCTCCACTTT. This translates into CASSFGTGNSPLHF.

V gene TRBV11-1 combines with J gene TRBJ2-7, with D perhaps TRBD1 (6 bases). Looked up from germline, CDR1 is SGHAT and CDR2 is FQDESV (reference sequence). This CDR3 is 14 amino acids long. V lost 5 bases and J 1 base, leaving 12 bases between the germline ends. The CDR3 spells CASSPTQGSYEQYF. As DNA, the CDR3 is TGTGCCAGCAGCCCAACTCAGGGGTCCTACGAGCAGTACTTC.

V gene TRBV4-1 combines with J gene TRBJ1-6; TRBD1 might be the D (5 bases). Trimming left V 3 bases short and J 6 bases short, with 12 bases between. CDR1 is MGHRA, CDR2 YSYEKL, per germline. There are 15 residues in the CDR3. This CDR3 reads CASSQPRRGNSPLHF. Written as DNA, the CDR3 is TGCGCCAGCAGCCAGCCCAGGAGGGGTAATTCACCCCTCCACTTT.

The chain uses TRBV10-2 and TRBJ1-5; TRBD1 might be the D (6 bases). Trimming cost V 6 bases and J 4 bases, with 13 bases left between them. The CDR3 runs to 14 residues. CDR1 is WSHSY, CDR2 SAAADI, per germline. CDR3 residues: CASRAEDRNQPQHF. The DNA for the CDR3 is TGCGCCAGCAGGGCGGAGGACAGAAATCAGCCCCAGCATTTT.

This clone was seen just once. The chain joins TRBV23-1 to TRBJ2-7, with D maybe TRBD2 (5 bases). TRBV23-1 is reported as an ORF; its role is uncertain. V gave up 6 bases and J gave up 2 bases, with 17 bases separating them. This CDR3 region has 15 residues. CDR3 nucleotide sequence: TGCGCCAGCAGACCGGGTTCGAGAGGGCCCTACGAGCAGTACTTC. Translation gives CASRPGSRGPYEQYF.

The chain carries TRBV29-1 and TRBJ1-2, with D uncertain. The CDR3 contains 12 residues. Trimming took 6 bases from V and 3 from J, leaving 11 bases between them. Germline-derived CDR1 and CDR2 are SQVTM and ANQGSEA. CDR3 nucleotides: TGCAGCGTGTGGAAAGAGGACTATGGCTACACCTTC. It codes for CSVWKEDYGYTF.

The chain is built from TRBV6-5 and TRBJ2-3; TRBD2 might be the D (6 bases). The V end lost 10 bases, the J end lost 1 base, and 15 bases lay between the germline ends. This CDR3 has 14 residues. Germline V gene lookup returns CDR1 MNHEY and CDR2 SVGAGI. As DNA, the CDR3 is TGTGCCACCCGGAGGGAGAGAGGCACAGATACGCAGTATTTT. Its translation is CATRRERGTDTQYF.

V gene TRBV6-6 combines with J gene TRBJ1-5, with 7 bases lining up with TRBD1. Germline V CDR1 and CDR2: MNHNY, SVGAGI (reference sequence). Trimming took 7 bases from V and 4 from J; bases not matched to a gene: 13. This CDR3 region has 16 residues. CDR3 region: CASTSRQGGENQPQHF. In DNA form, the CDR3 reads TGTGCCAGCACCTCCCGACAGGGTGGGGAAAATCAGCCCCAGCATTTT.

The chain carries TRBV11-3 and TRBJ1-1; 7 bases align to TRBD1. Unmatched junction bases numbered 3, after V lost 1 base and J lost 7 bases. Germline values: CDR1 SGHNT, CDR2 YENEEA. This CDR3 has 13 amino acids. CDR3 coding DNA: TGTGCCAGCAGCTTAGGAGGGGGCGATGAAGCTTTCTTT. It translates to CASSLGGGDEAFF.

This chain joins TRBV11-2 and TRBJ2-7; D is possibly TRBD1 (8 bases). V lost 5 bases, J lost 5 bases, and 19 bases lay in between. The CDR3 consists of 15 residues. Germline CDR1 and CDR2: SGHAT and FQNNGV. Written as DNA, the CDR3 is TGTGCCAGCAGCCCTACAGGGGGGGGACCCCACGAGCAGTACTTC. It encodes CASSPTGGGPHEQYF.

The chain has TRBV3-1 (or the pseudogene TRBV3-2) and TRBJ2-6; D unresolved. The germline gives CDR1 LGHDT, CDR2 YNNKEL (reference sequence). The CDR3 is 18 residues long. V lost 4 bases, J lost 0 bases, and 16 bases lay in between. The CDR3 DNA sequence: TGTGCCAGCAGCCCCCCGGTGGGCAGCAACTCTGGGGCCAACGTCCTGACTTTC. It yields the protein CASSPPVGSNSGANVLTF.

J is TRBJ1-2 and V is TRBV3-1 (or the pseudogene TRBV3-2); a weak D match, TRBD1 (6 bases). The CDR3 consists of 13 residues. Trimming stripped 3 bases from V and 5 bases from J, with 10 bases between. Germline CDR1 is LGHDT and CDR2 is YNNKEL (reference sequence). CDR3 loop: CASSQGAGYGYTF. The CDR3 nucleotides read TGTGCCAGCAGCCAGGGGGCAGGGTATGGCTACACCTTC.

The chain combines TRBV5-6 with TRBJ2-6; the D gene is possibly TRBD1 (5 bases). V lost 4 bases, J lost 4 bases, and 12 bases lay in between. Germline CDR1 is SGHDT and CDR2 is YYEEEE. The CDR3 is made up of 15 amino acids. The CDR3 reads CASSAAGSGANVLTF. The CDR3 DNA reads as TGTGCCAGCAGCGCAGCAGGGTCCGGGGCCAACGTCCTGACTTTC.

The chain uses TRBV28 and TRBJ2-5, with 7 bases lining up with TRBD1. CDR1 is MDHEN, CDR2 SYDVKM, per germline. The CDR3 length is 14 residues. V lost 5 bases and J lost 1; bases outside the gene matches: 4. DNA of the CDR3: TGTGCCAGCAGTCCAGGGGGTCGCCAAGAGACCCAGTACTTC. Its protein is CASSPGGRQETQYF.

The chain links TRBV28 to TRBJ1-5; the match to TRBD1 covers 8 bases. J gave up 5 bases and V 8 bases, and 5 bases lay outside the gene matches. There are 13 residues in the CDR3. Germline V gene lookup returns CDR1 MDHEN and CDR2 SYDVKM. The DNA for the CDR3 is TGTGCCAGCTTGGGGACAGGCCATCAGCCCCAGCATTTT. The encoded protein is CASLGTGHQPQHF.

The rearrangement joins TRBV5-4 to TRBJ2-2, with D perhaps matching TRBD2 (6 bases). The CDR3 sequence is 18 residues long. Germline V gene lookup returns CDR1 SGHNT and CDR2 YYREEE (reference sequence). The V end lost 0 bases, the J end lost 0 bases, and 15 bases lay between the germline ends. CDR3 amino acids: CASSLGTSGGPNTGELFF. The CDR3, as DNA: TGTGCCAGCAGCTTGGGGACATCCGGAGGGCCGAACACCGGGGAGCTGTTTTTT.

The chain is built from TRBV6-6 and TRBJ2-1; the D is unclear. V dropped 4 bases and J dropped 3 bases, with 7 bases sitting between them. The CDR3 spans 13 residues. Germline V gene data show CDR1 as MNHNY and CDR2 as SVGAGI (reference sequence). This chain's CDR3 is CASSWASYNEQFF. The DNA for the CDR3 is TGTGCCAGCAGTTGGGCCAGCTACAATGAGCAGTTCTTC.

V is TRBV4-1 and J is TRBJ1-4, with D perhaps TRBD1 (6 bases). The ends were cut back, 1 base at V and 10 bases at J, with 10 bases in the middle. Germline V gene lookup returns CDR1 MGHRA and CDR2 YSYEKL. The CDR3 extends over 13 amino acids. The CDR3 sequence: CASSQVAGVKLFF. In DNA, the CDR3 is TGCGCCAGCAGCCAAGTGGCAGGGGTAAAACTGTTTTTT.

The chain is built from TRBV5-1 and TRBJ1-3, with 7 nucleotides matching TRBD1. Germline loops: CDR1 SGHRS, CDR2 YFSETQ. The CDR3 is 15 amino acids. J gave up 0 bases and V 4 bases, and 4 bases lay outside the gene matches. The CDR3 reads CASSQDRYSGNTIYF. The CDR3 DNA follows: TGCGCCAGCAGCCAGGACAGGTACTCTGGAAACACCATATATTTT.

This chain connects TRBV10-3 to TRBJ2-1; weak D call: TRBD2 (6 bases). V was trimmed by 1 base and J by 3 bases, leaving 16 bases between them. Per the germline V gene, CDR1 is ENHRY and CDR2 is SYGVKD. This CDR3 is built from 17 residues. The CDR3 nucleotides read TGTGCCATCAGTGAGTACGCCGAGGGAGCGGGCTACAATGAGCAGTTCTTC. Its protein product is CAISEYAEGAGYNEQFF.